A single sample gave rise to the 22 T cell receptor beta chains below, sequenced in a study of T cells in Graves' hyperthyroidism and ophthalmopathy. Authors of the study amplified TCR beta CDR3 regions from RNA transcripts. The TCR CDR3 first-round RT-PCR relied on the HTBI primer set. TCRdb called the multiplex PCR reads again in MiXCR, with one record for every CDR3 protein. The sample comprises 450,000 to 600,000 distinct CDR3 sequences, approximately 20% of which are singletons, and over 45% rests with the top ten. Sequenced sample: blood. Receptor source: a man aged 40-50 years with Graves' ophthalmopathy.

This clonotype came up many times. The CDR3 DNA reads as TGTGCCAGCAGTCCTGGGGACTACGAGCAGTACTTC. Encoded protein: CASSPGDYEQYF. The V call is TRBV28, the J call TRBJ2-7; D gene uncertain. V lost 5 bases and J 3 bases, leaving 8 bases between the germline ends. This CDR3 has 12 amino acids. Germline values: CDR1 MDHEN, CDR2 SYDVKM.

The chain joins TRBV3-1 to TRBJ1-6; weak D call: TRBD1 (5 bases). In germline, CDR1 is LGHDT, CDR2 YNNKEL (reference sequence). V lost 8 bases to trimming and J lost 5 bases, with 19 bases between them. The CDR3 runs 16 residues. This chain's CDR3 is CASSPGPTANNSPLHF. The DNA for the CDR3 is TGTGCCAGCTCTCCGGGACCAACGGCGAATAATTCACCCCTCCACTTT.

This clonotype was seen only a few times. The chain recombines TRBV20-1 with TRBJ2-7; the match to TRBD1 covers 9 bases. Germline assignment: CDR1 DFQATT and CDR2 SNEGSKA (reference sequence). With V trimmed by 5 bases and J by 3 bases, 5 bases remained unmatched. The CDR3 covers 13 residues. CDR3 coding DNA: TGCAGTGCTTACCGGGACAGGGACTACGAGCAGTACTTC. As protein: CSAYRDRDYEQYF.

The rearrangement joins TRBV5-5 to TRBJ2-1, with TRBD2 matching 13 bases. CDR1 is SGHKS and CDR2 is YYEKEE in the germline V gene (reference sequence). The CDR3 totals 15 residues. J lost 10 bases, V lost 1 base, and 5 bases had no gene match. CDR3 in amino acids: CASSLTSGGAREQFF. CDR3 nucleotide sequence: TGTGCCAGCAGCTTGACTAGCGGGGGGGCTCGGGAGCAGTTCTTC.

J is TRBJ1-3 and V is TRBV10-3; D unclear. CDR1 ENHRY and CDR2 SYGVKD come from the germline V gene. The ends were cut back, 7 bases at V and 0 bases at J, with 10 bases in the middle. The CDR3 consists of 14 residues. The CDR3 bases are TGTGCCATCACCTCGTACAGCTCTGGAAACACCATATATTTT. Its protein product is CAITSYSSGNTIYF.

In this sample, this clonotype turned up a few times. The J gene is TRBJ2-7, the V gene TRBV5-1, with 8 bases lining up with TRBD2. The ends lost 4 bases at V and 3 bases at J; junction bases unmatched: 6. Germline V gene lookup returns CDR1 SGHRS and CDR2 YFSETQ. The CDR3 spans 14 residues. DNA for the CDR3: TGCGCCAGCAGCCCGGACGGGACTAGCTACGAGCAGTACTTC. Protein product: CASSPDGTSYEQYF.

This clonotype has ten or more counts. This chain joins TRBV6-5 and TRBJ2-7; no firm D call. V was shortened by 0 bases and J by 4 bases, with 7 bases between the two germline ends. This CDR3 has 13 residues. Germline V gene data show CDR1 as MNHEY and CDR2 as SVGAGI. CDR3 coding DNA: TGTGCCAGCAGTTACTCTGCCGGGTACGAGCAGTACTTC. It translates to CASSYSAGYEQYF.

The chain employs TRBV7-9 and TRBJ1-1; 9 positions match TRBD1. V shed 8 bases and J 1 base; nucleotides not matched to a gene: 5. CDR1 is SEHNR and CDR2 is FQNEAQ in the germline V gene (reference sequence). This CDR3 spans 14 amino acids. CDR3 loop: CASLQGARNTEAFF. As DNA, the CDR3 is TGTGCCAGCCTACAGGGGGCGCGGAACACTGAAGCTTTCTTT.

The rearrangement uses TRBV30 and TRBJ1-1; no definite D call. Trimming removed 3 bases from V and 5 bases from J, with 16 bases in between. The germline V gene has CDR1 GTSNPN and CDR2 SVGIG (reference sequence). The CDR3 is 14 amino acids. The CDR3 DNA follows: TGTGCCTGGAGGGAATGGACCGCGAATACTGAAGCTTTCTTT. It yields the protein CAWREWTANTEAFF.

The chain employs TRBV6-1 and TRBJ1-5, with 8 bases lining up with TRBD1. Germline CDR1 and CDR2: MNHNS and SASEGT. Trimming removed 6 bases from V and 6 bases from J; junction bases left unmatched: 4. The CDR3 totals 13 residues. CDR3 sequence (DNA): TGTGCCAGCAGGCTGACAGGGGTTCAGCCCCAGCATTTT. Translating it yields CASRLTGVQPQHF.

V and J are TRBV27 and TRBJ1-2; D perhaps matches TRBD1 (6 bases). Germline assignment: CDR1 MNHEY and CDR2 SMNVEV (reference sequence). The CDR3 consists of 15 residues. V lost 6 bases and J lost 4, with 18 bases in between. This chain's CDR3 is CASSPVGGISYGYTF. CDR3 nucleotide sequence: TGTGCCAGCAGCCCCGTCGGGGGCATCAGCTATGGCTACACCTTC.

This clonotype was found many times. The rearrangement uses TRBV5-1 and TRBJ2-3, with 7 bases fitting TRBD2. V was pared by 2 bases and J by 3 bases, with 6 bases of the junction left unmatched. Germline lookup yields CDR1 SGHRS and CDR2 YFSETQ. The CDR3 loop spans 15 amino acids. CDR3 sequence (DNA): TGCGCCAGCAGCTTTGATGGCGGGAGTACAGATACGCAGTATTTT. Amino acid sequence: CASSFDGGSTDTQYF. Using reference TRBV5-1 and TRBJ2-3 for the parts outside the CDR3, the full variable domain is KAGVTQTPRYLIKTRGQQVTLSCSPISGHRSVSWYQQTPGQGLQFLFEYFSETQRNKGNFPGRFSGRQFSNSRSEMNVSTLELGDSALYLCASSFDGGSTDTQYFGPGTRLTVL.

In its sample, this clonotype was seen a few times. The V call is TRBV28, the J call TRBJ1-1; D unclear. V lost 3 bases and J lost 1, with 9 bases in between. Germline V CDR1 and CDR2: MDHEN, SYDVKM. The length of the CDR3 is 14 residues. The CDR3: CASSFVNPNTEAFF. DNA for the CDR3: TGTGCCAGCAGTTTCGTAAACCCGAACACTGAAGCTTTCTTT.

This sequence joins TRBV11-3 and TRBJ1-6; D is uncertain. The CDR3 is made up of 15 amino acids. The V and J ends lost 0 bases and 3 bases respectively, with 6 bases between them. Per germline, CDR1 SGHNT and CDR2 YENEEA. The CDR3 sequence: CASSLDGSYNSPLHF. The CDR3 nucleotides are TGTGCCAGCAGCTTAGACGGAAGCTATAATTCACCCCTCCACTTT.

The V gene is TRBV19, the J gene TRBJ1-2, with a weak D call TRBD1 (5 bases). The CDR3 extends over 14 amino acids. V was pared by 7 bases and J by 3 bases, with 15 bases between. Germline V gene lookup returns CDR1 LNHDA and CDR2 SQIVND (reference sequence). CDR3 DNA sequence: TGTGCCAGTACCCCGGGTACAGGTGACTATGGCTACACCTTC. Its protein product is CASTPGTGDYGYTF.

This clonotype turned up a few times. The chain uses TRBV4-1 and TRBJ1-2; a weak D match, TRBD1 (5 bases). Trimming shortened V by 4 bases and J by 7 bases, and 13 bases separated the two germline ends. Looked up from germline, CDR1 is MGHRA and CDR2 is YSYEKL. The CDR3 length is 13 residues. In DNA form, the CDR3 reads TGCGCCAGCAGCCTCCCGGGACTTAGTGGCTACACCTTC. Translated: CASSLPGLSGYTF.

This clonotype has only a few counts. The genes are TRBV20-1 and TRBJ2-7; perhaps TRBD2 as D (5 bases). From germline, CDR1 is DFQATT and CDR2 SNEGSKA (reference sequence). Trimming took 5 bases from V and 4 from J, leaving 9 bases between them. CDR3 length equals 11 residues. In DNA form, the CDR3 reads TGCAGTGCTGGGGAGCTATACGAGCAGTACTTC. Translated, it gives CSAGELYEQYF.

This clonotype was picked up many times. The V gene is TRBV7-2, the J gene TRBJ2-4; TRBD1 matches at 7 bases. V shed 0 bases and J 6 bases; nucleotides not matched to a gene: 2. The CDR3 is made up of 14 amino acids. Per the germline V gene, CDR1 is SGHTA and CDR2 is FQGNSA. The CDR3 bases are TGTGCCAGCAGCTTAGCTAGACAGGGAAACATTCAGTACTTC. It translates to CASSLARQGNIQYF.

This clonotype occurred many times. The V gene is TRBV18, the J gene TRBJ1-2; D gene uncertain. V dropped 6 bases and J dropped 8 bases, with 13 bases sitting between them. Germline CDR1 KGHSH, CDR2 LQKENI. This CDR3 contains 12 residues. The CDR3 sequence is CASSVSRQGYTF. The CDR3 DNA reads as TGTGCCAGCTCCGTCTCGCGTCAGGGCTACACCTTC.

DNA of the CDR3: TGTGCCAGCACCTTGACTAGCGGGATAGCAGATACGCAGTATTTT. It encodes CASTLTSGIADTQYF. The rearrangement joins TRBV12-3 or TRBV12-4 to TRBJ2-3, with 11 bases that match TRBD2. The CDR3 is 15 residues long. Trimming took 7 bases from V and 4 from J; bases not matched to a gene: 7.

The sample holds a few counts of this clonotype. The chain combines TRBV20-1 with TRBJ1-5, with 9 bases lining up with TRBD1. Germline V gives CDR1 DFQATT, CDR2 SNEGSKA (reference sequence). V trimming: 1 base; J trimming: 3 bases; junction bases outside the gene matches: 1. The CDR3 consists of 14 residues. Written as DNA, the CDR3 is TGCAGTGCTAGAGGGGACAGGGACAATCAGCCCCAGCATTTT. It encodes CSARGDRDNQPQHF.

This clonotype was picked up many times. The chain uses TRBV28 and TRBJ2-3; 7 bases are a match to TRBD2. Per germline, CDR1 MDHEN and CDR2 SYDVKM. CDR3 size: 16 residues. The ends lost 6 bases at V and 4 bases at J; junction bases unmatched: 13. CDR3 nucleotides: TGTGCCAGCAGCCCCCGTTTTGGCGGGAGTGCAGATACGCAGTATTTT. This encodes CASSPRFGGSADTQYF. The full variable domain, completed using reference TRBV28 and TRBJ2-3, is DVKVTQSSRYLVKRTGEKVFLECVQDMDHENMFWYRQDPGLGLRLIYFSYDVKMKEKGDIPEGYSVSREKKERFSLILESASTNQTSMYLCASSPRFGGSADTQYFGPGTRLTVL.